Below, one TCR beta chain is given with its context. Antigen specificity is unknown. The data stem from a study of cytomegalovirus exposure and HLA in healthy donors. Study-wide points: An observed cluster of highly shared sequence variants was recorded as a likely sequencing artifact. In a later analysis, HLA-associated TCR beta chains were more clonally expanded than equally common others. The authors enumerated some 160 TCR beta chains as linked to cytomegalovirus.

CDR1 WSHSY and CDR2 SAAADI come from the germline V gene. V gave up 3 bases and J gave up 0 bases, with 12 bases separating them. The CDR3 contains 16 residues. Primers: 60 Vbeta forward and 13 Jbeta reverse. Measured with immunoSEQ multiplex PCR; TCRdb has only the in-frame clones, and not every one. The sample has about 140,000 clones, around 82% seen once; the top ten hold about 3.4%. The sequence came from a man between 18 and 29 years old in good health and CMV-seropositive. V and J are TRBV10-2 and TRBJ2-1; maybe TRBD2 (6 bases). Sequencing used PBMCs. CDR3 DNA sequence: TGCGCCAGCAGTGATCAGATCGGGAGCTCCTACAATGAGCAGTTCTTC. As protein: CASSDQIGSSYNEQFF.